The 4 T cell receptor beta chains listed next were all sequenced from one sample in a study of blood T cells in healthy people across ages. For the second PCR, which ran for roughly 6 to 12 cycles, a sample-barcoded 5' primer and a J-beta primer mix were used. TCRdb processed the 5' RACE reads anew with MiXCR; each CDR3 protein has one entry. The sample lists 800,000 or so distinct CDR3 sequences, just under 25% occurring once. This sample was also put to use in a study of T cells of mothers and their children.

Sequenced: blood. The receptors derive from a boy between 10 and 17 years old in good health.

This clonotype has a handful of counts. V is TRBV28 and J is TRBJ1-2; no definite D call. Trimming pared 3 bases from V and 3 bases from J, leaving 14 bases between. Germline CDR1 MDHEN, CDR2 SYDVKM. The CDR3 is 15 residues long. CDR3 loop: CASSLGVSIHYGYTF. CDR3 bases: TGTGCCAGCAGTTTGGGAGTTAGCATTCACTATGGCTACACCTTC.

The chain has TRBV25-1 and TRBJ1-6; maybe TRBD1 (6 bases). CDR3 length equals 16 residues. V was clipped by 3 bases and J by 7 bases, with 16 bases between them. Germline V gives CDR1 MGHDK, CDR2 SYGVNS. CDR3 in DNA: TGTGCCAGCAGTGAGCGACAGGCCGATCGGAATTCACCCCTCCACTTT. Translating it yields CASSERQADRNSPLHF.

Only a few counts were recorded for this clonotype. This chain links TRBV12-3 or TRBV12-4 with TRBJ2-7, with a possible D match to TRBD1 (6 bases). Trimming removed 3 bases at V and 3 bases at J, with 12 bases between. CDR3 size: 14 residues. CDR3 sequence reads: CASSFTGHSYEQYF. CDR3 coding DNA: TGTGCCAGCAGTTTTACGGGACACAGCTACGAGCAGTACTTC.

The chain uses TRBV10-3 and TRBJ2-5; possibly TRBD1 or TRBD2 for D (5 bases each). The CDR3 extends over 16 amino acids. Germline CDR1 ENHRY, CDR2 SYGVKD. V was pared by 0 bases and J by 13 bases, with 24 bases between. CDR3 protein: CAISESPPPGTYERYF. CDR3 DNA: TGTGCCATCAGTGAGTCTCCCCCCCCAGGGACCTACGAGCGGTACTTC.